The 19 T cell receptor beta chains presented below share a single source sample, sequenced in a study of OX40 agonist ivuxolimab in advanced cancers. TCRdb keeps only in-frame clones here, not all; method: immunoSEQ multiplex PCR. Here the sample spans approximately 72,000 clones, roughly 84% being singletons. The input for sequencing was CD4+ or CD8+ T cells sorted from blood, taken in a trial of the OX40 agonist ivuxolimab. These receptors came from an adult with an advanced solid tumor such as melanoma, head and neck, liver or kidney cancer.

CDR3 sequence (DNA): TGTGCCAGCAGTAGAATAGGGAAAGGGTCCTACGAGCAGTACTTC. Translated: CASSRIGKGSYEQYF. The chain couples TRBV6-6 to TRBJ2-7; D is ambiguous. The germline V gene has CDR1 MNHNY and CDR2 SVGAGI (reference sequence). V was cut by 5 bases and J by 1 base, with 15 bases left in between. The CDR3 spans 15 residues.

The V call is TRBV9, the J call TRBJ2-7; 8 bases align to TRBD1. V trimming: 4 bases; J trimming: 0 bases; junction bases outside the gene matches: 3. CDR1 is SGDLS and CDR2 is YYNGEE in the germline V gene. The CDR3 length is 14 residues. The CDR3, as DNA: TGTGCCAGCAGCCTGGGACAGGACTCCTACGAGCAGTACTTC. Its protein product is CASSLGQDSYEQYF.

V gene TRBV7-9 combines with J gene TRBJ2-1, with D possibly TRBD2 on 5 matching bases. The germline CDR1 and CDR2 sequences are SEHNR and FQNEAQ (reference sequence). Between the trimmed V and J ends, which lost 3 bases and 3 bases, there was a span of 6 bases. This CDR3 region has 13 residues. The CDR3 bases are TGTGCCAGCAGCTTCCGGGACTACAATGAGCAGTTCTTC. Amino acid sequence: CASSFRDYNEQFF. The full variable domain, completed using reference TRBV7-9 and TRBJ2-1, is DTGVSQNPRHKITKRGQNVTFRCDPISEHNRLYWYRQTLGQGPEFLTYFQNEAQLEKSRLLSDRFSAERPKGSFSTLEIQRTEQGDSAMYLCASSFRDYNEQFFGPGTRLTVL.

This clone was found once. V usage is TRBV2 and J usage is TRBJ1-2; D gene ambiguous. V was cut by 5 bases and J by 2 bases, with 12 bases left in between. Germline V CDR1 and CDR2: SNHLY, FYNNEI. The CDR3 spans 14 residues. This CDR3 reads CASSSEPRNYGYTF. The CDR3 bases are TGTGCCAGCAGTTCGGAACCCCGCAACTATGGCTACACCTTC.

As DNA, the CDR3 is TGTGCCTGGAGTATCGGGATTAACTATGGCTACACCTTC. Translating it yields CAWSIGINYGYTF. The chain uses TRBV30 and TRBJ1-2; D remains ambiguous. The CDR3 is 13 residues long. Germline assignment: CDR1 GTSNPN and CDR2 SVGIG (reference sequence). V was cut by 2 bases and J by 1 base, with 8 bases left in between.

The rearrangement uses TRBV10-3 and TRBJ2-1, with 8 bases lining up with TRBD2. This CDR3 has 15 residues. Germline CDR1 reads ENHRY; CDR2 reads SYGVKD. V was clipped by 10 bases and J by 5 bases; unmatched bases: 13. CDR3 sequence: CATVPTAGENNEQFF. CDR3 nucleotide sequence: TGTGCCACCGTACCTACAGCGGGGGAAAACAATGAGCAGTTCTTC.

V and J are TRBV6-6 and TRBJ1-6; D remains unclear. The CDR3 is made up of 14 amino acids. V lost 6 bases to trimming and J lost 7 bases, with 13 bases between them. CDR1 is MNHNY and CDR2 is SVGAGI in the germline V gene (reference sequence). The CDR3 DNA reads TGTGCCAGCAGACCCCCGGGCGACAATTCACCCCTCCACTTT. Translated, it gives CASRPPGDNSPLHF.

As DNA, the CDR3 is TGTGCCAGCAGCAAACAGAGCTACGAGCAGTACTTC. It encodes CASSKQSYEQYF. The V call is TRBV11-1, the J call TRBJ2-7; D remains unclear. The germline V and J ends were trimmed by 5 bases and 3 bases, with 8 bases remaining between them. The CDR3 totals 12 residues. Germline V gives CDR1 SGHAT, CDR2 FQDESV (reference sequence).

The J gene is TRBJ2-3, the V gene TRBV11-2; 8 nucleotides match TRBD2. The CDR3 is 15 residues long. V lost 8 bases and J lost 2; bases outside the gene matches: 9. Germline V gene sequence: CDR1 SGHAT, CDR2 FQNNGV. CDR3 nucleotides: TGTGCCAGCGGCCCCGGGGGGGGGCCCACAGATACGCAGTATTTT. Translating gives CASGPGGGPTDTQYF.

This clone was seen more than once but under ten times. The chain carries TRBV29-1 and TRBJ1-1, with 7 bases fitting TRBD1. CDR3 length: 13 residues. Trimming took 6 bases from V and 5 from J; bases not matched to a gene: 9. From germline, CDR1 is SQVTM and CDR2 ANQGSEA. The CDR3 coding sequence is TGCAGCGTGCGAGACAGGGTGCGGACTGAAGCTTTCTTT. Translating gives CSVRDRVRTEAFF.

This clone occurred a few times. The chain uses TRBV7-9 and TRBJ1-5; no reliable D call. V lost 1 base, J lost 3 bases, and 13 bases lay in between. Germline CDR1 is SEHNR and CDR2 is FQNEAQ (reference sequence). CDR3 size: 16 residues. For the CDR3, the DNA is TGTGCCAGCAGCTTAGACGGGAACCTAATCAATCAGCCCCAGCATTTT. Its protein product is CASSLDGNLINQPQHF.

This chain joins TRBV7-9 and TRBJ1-4; TRBD1 agrees at 8 bases. Germline CDR1 reads SEHNR; CDR2 reads FQNEAQ (reference sequence). J gave up 7 bases and V 1 base, and 2 bases lay outside the gene matches. The CDR3 extends over 14 amino acids. This CDR3 is CASSLDRGTEKLFF. CDR3 DNA: TGTGCCAGCAGCTTAGACAGGGGGACTGAAAAACTGTTTTTT.

The chain joins TRBV7-2 to TRBJ2-6; D not certain. The CDR3 runs 16 residues. Germline values: CDR1 SGHTA, CDR2 FQGNSA. The V gene lost 4 bases and the J gene lost 2 bases, with 12 bases spanning the gap. CDR3 sequence: CASSSSARTGANVLTF. In DNA form, the CDR3 reads TGTGCCAGCAGCTCTTCCGCTAGGACTGGGGCCAACGTCCTGACTTTC.

The chain uses TRBV11-2 and TRBJ2-7; a possible D gene is TRBD1 (6 bases). The V gene's germline CDR1 is SGHAT and CDR2 FQNNGV. V was trimmed by 2 bases and J by 2 bases, leaving 16 bases between them. The CDR3 runs 16 residues. In nucleotides, the CDR3 is TGTGCCAGCAGCTTATTTGGGACACGCACGACCTACGAGCAGTACTTC. Protein product: CASSLFGTRTTYEQYF. Using reference TRBV11-2 and TRBJ2-7 for the parts outside the CDR3, the full variable domain is EAGVAQSPRYKIIEKRQSVAFWCNPISGHATLYWYQQILGQGPKLLIQFQNNGVVDDSQLPKDRFSAERLKGVDSTLKIQPAKLEDSAVYLCASSLFGTRTTYEQYFGPGTRLTVT.

This chain uses TRBV5-1 with TRBJ2-3; D is unresolved. V gave up 3 bases and J gave up 6 bases, with 14 bases separating them. CDR3 length: 14 amino acids. The germline gives CDR1 SGHRS, CDR2 YFSETQ. CDR3 residues: CASSSLQMGDTQYF. The CDR3 DNA sequence: TGCGCCAGCAGCTCCCTTCAGATGGGGGATACGCAGTATTTT.

This chain uses TRBV19 with TRBJ2-5; maybe TRBD1 (6 bases). Per germline, CDR1 LNHDA and CDR2 SQIVND (reference sequence). V shed 4 bases and J shed 5 bases, with 23 bases lying between them. The CDR3 spans 17 residues. Here the CDR3 reads CASSTDRRRNLGETQYF. The CDR3 region has the DNA TGTGCCAGTAGTACTGACAGGCGGCGGAACCTCGGGGAGACCCAGTACTTC. Together with reference TRBV19 and TRBJ2-5, the CDR3 gives the full variable domain: DGGITQSPKYLFRKEGQNVTLSCEQNLNHDAMYWYRQDPGQGLRLIYYSQIVNDFQKGDIAEGYSVSREKKESFPLTVTSAQKNPTAFYLCASSTDRRRNLGETQYFGPGTRLLVL.

A few counts support this clone. The J gene is TRBJ2-7, the V gene TRBV9, with 8 positions matching TRBD2. The CDR3 extends over 15 amino acids. V dropped 0 bases and J dropped 3; count of bases not matched to a gene: 5. From germline, CDR1 is SGDLS and CDR2 YYNGEE. CDR3 loop: CASSVDPLAGYEQYF. Written as DNA, the CDR3 is TGTGCCAGCAGCGTAGATCCCCTAGCGGGCTACGAGCAGTACTTC.

This rearrangement joins TRBV7-9 to TRBJ2-5; D is ambiguous. The CDR3 consists of 15 residues. The V end lost 2 bases, the J end lost 4 bases, and 14 bases lay between the germline ends. The germline V gene has CDR1 SEHNR and CDR2 FQNEAQ (reference sequence). The CDR3 coding sequence is TGTGCCAGCAGCTTATCCGGACGGAGCGCAGAGACCCAGTACTTC. Protein: CASSLSGRSAETQYF.

The chain links TRBV9 to TRBJ1-1; D unresolved. The germline V gene has CDR1 SGDLS and CDR2 YYNGEE. The CDR3 is 14 amino acids. The V and J ends lost 3 bases and 4 bases respectively, with 13 bases between them. This CDR3 is CASSGVSGLTEAFF. The CDR3 region has the DNA TGTGCCAGCAGCGGTGTATCCGGGCTCACTGAAGCTTTCTTT.